The rows below give T cell receptor beta chains drawn from one sample of a study of T cell repertoires in cytomegalovirus infection. TCRdb ran MiXCR on the reads and lists one entry per CDR3 protein. The sample has a few hundred thousand distinct CDR3 sequences, 9.1% seen once. The sequenced sample consisted of PBMCs. The receptor set was obtained from a human donor in good health (CMV status not recorded). Some clones in this sample may be carry-over from other donors' samples. CDR3s include the opening cysteine and the closing phenylalanine or tryptophan. A D gene is named only where the DNA matches it firmly. Where a row states a size, it is once, few, many or the class of an expanded clone; other rows omit it.

CDR3aa	CDR3nt	v_gene	j_gene	d_gene	abundance
CASRGQGGIQYF	TGTGCCAGCAGAGGACAGGGAGGCATTCAGTACTTC	TRBV6-2/TRBV6-3	TRBJ2-4	TRBD1	many
CASRTGGIKDTQYF	TGTGCCAGCAGGACGGGGGGAATCAAGGATACGCAGTATTTT	TRBV25-1	TRBJ2-3	TRBD2	many
CASRRDEIAGELFF	TGTGCCAGCAGGAGAGACGAAATCGCCGGGGAGCTGTTTTTT	TRBV6-1	TRBJ2-2	.	.
CASSLGQYEANVLTF	TGTGCCAGCAGCTTGGGACAGTATGAGGCCAACGTCCTGACTTTC	TRBV7-2	TRBJ2-6	TRBD1	many
CASSLKRVSGNTIYF	TGTGCCAGCAGCTTAAAACGGGTCTCTGGAAACACCATATATTTT	TRBV7-2	TRBJ1-3	.	many
CASSLMDTEAFF	TGTGCCAGCAGCTTAATGGACACTGAAGCTTTCTTT	TRBV7-2	TRBJ1-1	.	many
CASSQFPWREGTDTQYF	TGCGCCAGCAGCCAATTCCCCTGGCGGGAGGGAACAGATACGCAGTATTTT	TRBV4-3	TRBJ2-3	TRBD2	many
CSASRRGSYNEQFF	TGCAGTGCTAGTAGGAGGGGCTCCTACAATGAGCAGTTCTTC	TRBV20-1	TRBJ2-1	.	.
CSARHPGGQSNQPQHF	TGCAGTGCTAGACATCCTGGGGGACAGAGCAATCAGCCCCAGCATTTT	TRBV20-1	TRBJ1-5	TRBD1	.
CASSLESGTGILRTEAFF	TGTGCCAGCAGCTTGGAATCCGGGACAGGGATTCTTAGGACTGAAGCTTTCTTT	TRBV6-2/TRBV6-3	TRBJ1-1	TRBD1	.
CASSHRGLDEQYF	TGCGCCAGCAGCCACAGGGGGCTGGACGAGCAGTACTTC	TRBV4-3	TRBJ2-7	TRBD1	many
CASSFRLAGGQKDTQYF	TGTGCCAGCAGCTTCAGACTAGCGGGGGGCCAGAAAGATACGCAGTATTTT	TRBV7-9	TRBJ2-3	TRBD2	many
CAGETGPGAEAFF	TGTGCCGGAGAGACAGGTCCTGGCGCTGAAGCTTTCTTT	TRBV30	TRBJ1-1	.	few
CSVGRGPYQETQYF	TGCAGCGTTGGAAGGGGCCCTTACCAAGAGACCCAGTACTTC	TRBV29-1	TRBJ2-5	.	few
CSGEADYQETQYF	TGCAGTGGAGAGGCTGACTACCAAGAGACCCAGTACTTC	TRBV20-1	TRBJ2-5	.	few
CASSHRDRSYEQYF	TGTGCCAGCAGCCACCGGGACCGCTCCTACGAGCAGTACTTC	TRBV7-9	TRBJ2-7	.	many
CASSLWIRGAGNTIYF	TGTGCCAGCAGTTTATGGATCAGGGGGGCCGGAAACACCATATATTTT	TRBV12-3/TRBV12-4	TRBJ1-3	TRBD1	many
CASSPILRNTEAFF	TGTGCCAGCAGTCCAATCCTGAGGAACACTGAAGCTTTCTTT	TRBV28	TRBJ1-1	.	.
CSARVLAKNNEQFF	TGCAGTGCTAGAGTACTAGCGAAGAACAATGAGCAGTTCTTC	TRBV20-1	TRBJ2-1	TRBD2	.
CASSFTGTSQETQYF	TGTGCCAGCAGCTTTACCGGGACAAGTCAAGAGACCCAGTACTTC	TRBV7-2	TRBJ2-5	.	many
CSARDRLAGSSEQFF	TGCAGTGCTAGAGATCGACTAGCGGGGTCTAGTGAGCAGTTCTTC	TRBV20-1	TRBJ2-1	TRBD2	many
CASSPNADRLTGNTIYF	TGTGCCAGCAGCCCGAATGCGGACAGGCTTACTGGAAACACCATATATTTT	TRBV11-2	TRBJ1-3	TRBD1	many
CSADWTSGKRPYEQYF	TGCAGTGCAGACTGGACTAGCGGAAAGAGACCCTACGAGCAGTACTTC	TRBV20-1	TRBJ2-7	TRBD2	few
CASSEWTNTEAFF	TGTGCCAGCAGTGAATGGACGAACACTGAAGCTTTCTTT	TRBV6-1	TRBJ1-1	.	many
CASSGGRRAIQYF	TGTGCCAGCAGCGGGGGCAGGCGCGCCATTCAGTACTTC	TRBV5-6	TRBJ2-4	.	many
CASSFSGTGNQPQHF	TGTGCCAGCAGCTTTTCAGGGACGGGCAATCAGCCCCAGCATTTT	TRBV7-2	TRBJ1-5	.	.
CASSQEGQVYPTGELFF	TGCGCCAGCAGCCAAGAAGGACAGGTGTATCCCACCGGGGAGCTGTTTTTT	TRBV4-1	TRBJ2-2	TRBD1	many
CASSPTGTANIQYF	TGTGCCAGCAGCCCAACCGGGACAGCAAACATTCAGTACTTC	TRBV7-2	TRBJ2-4	TRBD1	many
CASSLRSGIPQETQYF	TGTGCCAGCAGCTTAAGGAGCGGGATACCTCAAGAGACCCAGTACTTC	TRBV7-2	TRBJ2-5	TRBD2	many
CSAALISNEQFF	TGCAGTGCCGCCCTCATTTCCAATGAGCAGTTCTTC	TRBV20-1	TRBJ2-1	.	few
CASSFRGRTEAFF	TGTGCCAGCAGTTTTAGGGGCAGGACTGAAGCTTTCTTT	TRBV28	TRBJ1-1	.	many
CASRPLRGRNQPQHF	TGTGCCAGCAGGCCGCTCAGGGGACGCAATCAGCCCCAGCATTTT	TRBV27	TRBJ1-5	.	few
CSARLAGVGTDTQYF	TGCAGTGCGAGACTAGCGGGAGTGGGCACAGATACGCAGTATTTT	TRBV20-1	TRBJ2-3	TRBD2	many
CASSPRGGATVGVAKNIQYF	TGTGCCAGCAGCCCTCGGGGAGGAGCTACAGTCGGCGTAGCCAAAAACATTCAGTACTTC	TRBV6-2/TRBV6-3	TRBJ2-4	.	few
CASRPRQAGAEQYF	TGTGCCAGCAGACCCCGACAGGCCGGGGCCGAGCAGTACTTC	TRBV11-2	TRBJ2-7	.	few
CASSTGQGMNTEAFF	TGTGCCAGCAGTACTGGACAGGGTATGAACACTGAAGCTTTCTTT	TRBV27	TRBJ1-1	TRBD1	many
CATTDPGGQPQHF	TGTGCCACCACGGATCCCGGAGGCCAGCCCCAGCATTTT	TRBV6-2/TRBV6-3	TRBJ1-5	.	.
CASSLARTGGNQPQHF	TGTGCCAGCAGCTTAGCGAGGACAGGGGGTAATCAGCCCCAGCATTTT	TRBV7-2	TRBJ1-5	TRBD1	many
CASRRGIGLADTQYF	TGTGCCAGCAGGAGGGGTATAGGGCTAGCAGATACGCAGTATTTT	TRBV6-2/TRBV6-3	TRBJ2-3	.	many
CASSFRQGYRETQYF	TGTGCCAGCAGTTTTCGGCAGGGGTATAGGGAGACCCAGTACTTC	TRBV6-5	TRBJ2-5	.	.
CASSIQGLGGNTEAFF	TGTGCCAGTAGTATTCAGGGATTGGGGGGGAACACTGAAGCTTTCTTT	TRBV19	TRBJ1-1	.	few
CASSLGLAGPQKTQYF	TGTGCCAGCAGCTTGGGTCTAGCGGGACCTCAGAAGACCCAGTACTTC	TRBV7-2	TRBJ2-5	TRBD2	many
CASKLGLAAPDTQYF	TGTGCCAGCAAGTTGGGACTAGCGGCCCCAGATACGCAGTATTTT	TRBV6-1	TRBJ2-3	TRBD2	many
CASSSTGTGGTEAFF	TGTGCCAGCAGCTCTACCGGGACAGGGGGCACTGAAGCTTTCTTT	TRBV28	TRBJ1-1	TRBD1	many
CASSFSGIAYEQYF	TGTGCCAGCAGCTTCAGCGGGATTGCCTACGAGCAGTACTTC	TRBV11-2	TRBJ2-7	TRBD2	.